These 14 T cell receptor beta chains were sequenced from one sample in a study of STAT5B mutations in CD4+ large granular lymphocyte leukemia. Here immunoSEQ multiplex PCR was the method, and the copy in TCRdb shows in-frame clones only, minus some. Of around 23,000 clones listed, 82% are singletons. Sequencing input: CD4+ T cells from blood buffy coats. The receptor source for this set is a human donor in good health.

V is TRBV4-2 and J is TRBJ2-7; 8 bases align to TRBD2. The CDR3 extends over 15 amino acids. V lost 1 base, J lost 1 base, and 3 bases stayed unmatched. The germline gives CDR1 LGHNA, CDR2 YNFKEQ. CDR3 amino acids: CASSQALAGSYEQYF. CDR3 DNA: TGTGCCAGCAGCCAAGCCCTAGCGGGTTCCTACGAGCAGTACTTC.

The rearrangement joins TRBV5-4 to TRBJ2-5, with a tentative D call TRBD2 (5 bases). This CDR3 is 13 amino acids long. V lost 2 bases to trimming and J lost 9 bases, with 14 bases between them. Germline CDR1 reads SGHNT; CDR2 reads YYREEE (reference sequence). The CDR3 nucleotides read TGTGCCAGCAGCTTAAAAACGGACTCTGCCCAGTACTTC. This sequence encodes CASSLKTDSAQYF.

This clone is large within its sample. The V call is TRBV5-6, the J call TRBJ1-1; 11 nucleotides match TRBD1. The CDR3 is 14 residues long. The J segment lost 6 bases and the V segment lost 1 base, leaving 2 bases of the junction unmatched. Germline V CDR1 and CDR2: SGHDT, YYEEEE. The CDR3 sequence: CASSLMGQGAEAFF. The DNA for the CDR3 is TGTGCCAGCAGCTTGATGGGACAGGGGGCTGAAGCTTTCTTT.

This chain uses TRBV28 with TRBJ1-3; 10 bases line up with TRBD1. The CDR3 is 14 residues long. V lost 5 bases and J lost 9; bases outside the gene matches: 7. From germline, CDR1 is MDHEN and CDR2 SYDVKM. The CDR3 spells CASSATGGRSTIYF. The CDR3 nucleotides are TGTGCCAGCAGTGCGACAGGGGGCAGGAGCACCATATATTTT.

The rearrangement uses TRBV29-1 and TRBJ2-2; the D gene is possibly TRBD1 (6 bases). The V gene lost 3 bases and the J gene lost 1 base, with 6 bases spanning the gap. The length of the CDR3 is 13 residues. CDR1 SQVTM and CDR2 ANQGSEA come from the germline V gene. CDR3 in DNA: TGCAGCGTTGACAGGGGGAACACCGGGGAGCTGTTTTTT. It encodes CSVDRGNTGELFF.

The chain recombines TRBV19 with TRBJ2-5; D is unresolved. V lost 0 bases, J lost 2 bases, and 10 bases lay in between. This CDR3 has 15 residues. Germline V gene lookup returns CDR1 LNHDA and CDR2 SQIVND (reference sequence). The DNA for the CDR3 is TGTGCCAGTAGTATAGAAATAAAGAATCAAGAGACCCAGTACTTC. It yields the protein CASSIEIKNQETQYF.

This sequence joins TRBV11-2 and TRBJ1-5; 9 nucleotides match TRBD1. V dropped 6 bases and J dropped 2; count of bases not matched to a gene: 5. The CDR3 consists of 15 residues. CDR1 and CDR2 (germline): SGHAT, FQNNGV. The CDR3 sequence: CASSFTGGGNQPQHF. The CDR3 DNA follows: TGTGCCAGCAGTTTTACAGGGGGCGGCAATCAGCCCCAGCATTTT.

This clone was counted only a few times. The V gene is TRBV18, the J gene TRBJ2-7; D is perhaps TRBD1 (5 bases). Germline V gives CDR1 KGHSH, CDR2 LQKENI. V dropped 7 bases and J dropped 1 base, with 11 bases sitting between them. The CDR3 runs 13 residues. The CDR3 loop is CASFLQGSYEQYF. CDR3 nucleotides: TGTGCCAGCTTCCTTCAGGGTTCCTACGAGCAGTACTTC. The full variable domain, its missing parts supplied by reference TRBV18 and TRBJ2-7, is NAGVMQNPRHLVRRRGQEARLRCSPMKGHSHVYWYRQLPEEGLKFMVYLQKENIIDESGMPKERFSAEFPKEGPSILRIQQVVRGDSAAYFCASFLQGSYEQYFGPGTRLTVT.

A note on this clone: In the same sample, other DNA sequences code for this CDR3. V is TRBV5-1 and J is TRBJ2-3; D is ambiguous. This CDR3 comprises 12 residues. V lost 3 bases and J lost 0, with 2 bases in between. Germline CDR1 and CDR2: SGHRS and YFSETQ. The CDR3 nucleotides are TGCGCCAGCAGCTCAAGCACAGATACGCAGTATTTT. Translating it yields CASSSSTDTQYF.

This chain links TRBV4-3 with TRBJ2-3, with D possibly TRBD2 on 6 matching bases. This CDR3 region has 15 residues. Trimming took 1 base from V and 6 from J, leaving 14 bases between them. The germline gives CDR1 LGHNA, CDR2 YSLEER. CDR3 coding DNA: TGCGCCAGCAGCCAAGCAGGTGGGAGGACGGATACGCAGTATTTT. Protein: CASSQAGGRTDTQYF.

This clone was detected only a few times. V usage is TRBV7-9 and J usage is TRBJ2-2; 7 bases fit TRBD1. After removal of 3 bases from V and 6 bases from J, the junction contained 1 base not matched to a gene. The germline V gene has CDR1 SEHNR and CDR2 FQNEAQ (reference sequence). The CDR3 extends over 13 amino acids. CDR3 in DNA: TGTGCCAGCAGCTTGGACAGGTCCGGGGAGCTGTTTTTT. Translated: CASSLDRSGELFF.

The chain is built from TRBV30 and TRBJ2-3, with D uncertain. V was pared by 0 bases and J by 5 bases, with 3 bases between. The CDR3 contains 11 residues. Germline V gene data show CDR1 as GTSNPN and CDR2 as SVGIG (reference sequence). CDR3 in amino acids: CAWSVVDTQYF. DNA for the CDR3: TGTGCCTGGAGTGTAGTAGATACGCAGTATTTT.

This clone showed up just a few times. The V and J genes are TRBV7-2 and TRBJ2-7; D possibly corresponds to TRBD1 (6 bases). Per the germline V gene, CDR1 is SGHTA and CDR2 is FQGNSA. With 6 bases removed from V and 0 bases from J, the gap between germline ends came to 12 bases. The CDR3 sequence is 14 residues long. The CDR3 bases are TGTGCCAGCAGTCCCGGGACACACTCCTACGAGCAGTACTTC. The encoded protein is CASSPGTHSYEQYF.

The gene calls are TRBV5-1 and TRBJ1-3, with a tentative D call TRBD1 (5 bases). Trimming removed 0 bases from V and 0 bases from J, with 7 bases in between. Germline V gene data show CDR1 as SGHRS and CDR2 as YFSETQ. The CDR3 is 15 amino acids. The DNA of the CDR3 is TGCGCCAGCAGCTTGGCAGGGAGCTCTGGAAACACCATATATTTT. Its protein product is CASSLAGSSGNTIYF.